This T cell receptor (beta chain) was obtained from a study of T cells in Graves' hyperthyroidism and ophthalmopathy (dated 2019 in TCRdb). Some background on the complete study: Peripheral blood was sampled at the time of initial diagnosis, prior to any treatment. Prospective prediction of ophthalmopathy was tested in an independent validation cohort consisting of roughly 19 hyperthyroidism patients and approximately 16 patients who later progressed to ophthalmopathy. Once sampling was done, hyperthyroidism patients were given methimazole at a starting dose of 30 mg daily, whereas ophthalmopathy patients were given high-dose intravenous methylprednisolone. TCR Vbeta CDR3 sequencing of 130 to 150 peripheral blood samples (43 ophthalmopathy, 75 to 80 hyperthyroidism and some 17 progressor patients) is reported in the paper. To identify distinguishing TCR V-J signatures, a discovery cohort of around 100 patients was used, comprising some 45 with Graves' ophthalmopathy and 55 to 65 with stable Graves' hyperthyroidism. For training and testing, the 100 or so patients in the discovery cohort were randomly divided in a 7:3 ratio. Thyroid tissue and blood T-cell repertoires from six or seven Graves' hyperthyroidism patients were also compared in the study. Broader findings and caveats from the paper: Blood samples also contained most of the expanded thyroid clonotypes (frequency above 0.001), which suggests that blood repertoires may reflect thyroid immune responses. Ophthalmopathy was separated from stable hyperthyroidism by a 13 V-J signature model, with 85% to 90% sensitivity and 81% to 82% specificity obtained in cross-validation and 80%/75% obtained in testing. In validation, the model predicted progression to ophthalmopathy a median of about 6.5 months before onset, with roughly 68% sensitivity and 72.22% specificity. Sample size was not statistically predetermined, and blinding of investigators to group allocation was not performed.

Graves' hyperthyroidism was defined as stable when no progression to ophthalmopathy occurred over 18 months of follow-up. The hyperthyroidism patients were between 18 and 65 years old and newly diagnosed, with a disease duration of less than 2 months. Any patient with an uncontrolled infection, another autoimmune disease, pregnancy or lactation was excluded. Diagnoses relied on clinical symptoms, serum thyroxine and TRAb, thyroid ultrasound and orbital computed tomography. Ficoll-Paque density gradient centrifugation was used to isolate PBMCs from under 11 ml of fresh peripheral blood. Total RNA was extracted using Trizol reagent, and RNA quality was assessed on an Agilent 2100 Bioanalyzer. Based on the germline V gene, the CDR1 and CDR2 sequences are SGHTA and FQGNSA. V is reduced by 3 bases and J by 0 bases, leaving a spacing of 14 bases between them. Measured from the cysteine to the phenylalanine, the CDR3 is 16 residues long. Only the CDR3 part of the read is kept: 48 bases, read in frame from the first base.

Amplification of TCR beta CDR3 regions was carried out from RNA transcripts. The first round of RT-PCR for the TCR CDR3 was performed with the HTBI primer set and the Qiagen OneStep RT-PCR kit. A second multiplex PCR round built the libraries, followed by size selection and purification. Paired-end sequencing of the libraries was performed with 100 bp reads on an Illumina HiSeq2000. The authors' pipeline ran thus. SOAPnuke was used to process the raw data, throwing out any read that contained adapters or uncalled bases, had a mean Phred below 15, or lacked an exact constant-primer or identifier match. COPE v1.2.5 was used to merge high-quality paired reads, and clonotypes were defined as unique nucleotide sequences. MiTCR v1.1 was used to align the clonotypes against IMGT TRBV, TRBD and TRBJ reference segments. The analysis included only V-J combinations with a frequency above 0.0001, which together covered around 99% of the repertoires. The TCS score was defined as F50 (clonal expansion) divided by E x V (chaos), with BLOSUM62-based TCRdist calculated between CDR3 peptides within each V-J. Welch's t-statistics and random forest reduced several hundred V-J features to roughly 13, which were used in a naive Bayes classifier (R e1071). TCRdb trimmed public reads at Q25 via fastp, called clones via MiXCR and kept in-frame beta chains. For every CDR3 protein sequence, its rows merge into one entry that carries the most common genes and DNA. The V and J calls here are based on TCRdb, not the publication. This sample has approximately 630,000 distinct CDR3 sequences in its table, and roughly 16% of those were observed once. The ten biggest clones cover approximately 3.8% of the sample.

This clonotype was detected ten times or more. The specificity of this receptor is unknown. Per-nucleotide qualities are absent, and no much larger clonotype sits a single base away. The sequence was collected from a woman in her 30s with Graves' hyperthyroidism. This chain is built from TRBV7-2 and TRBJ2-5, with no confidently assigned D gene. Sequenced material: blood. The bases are TGTGCCAGCAGCTTCCACCCGGCCGGGTACCAAGAGACCCAGTACTTC. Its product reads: CASSFHPAGYQETQYF.